One and the same sample provided the 29 T cell receptor beta chains below, sequenced in a study of CD8+ T cells in alopecia areata. Separation of pooled cutaneous lymph node cells was by sorting with CD4, CD8alpha, NKG2D, NKG2ACE and other markers. The sequencing template was cDNA reverse transcribed from extracted RNA. The table came from immunoSEQ multiplex PCR; TCRdb's copy has only in-frame clones and leaves some out. This sample has about 300,000 clones, each found more than once. Sample: CD4+ T cells sorted from a lymph node. Receptor source: a C3H/HeJ mouse with alopecia areata. This strain's MHC haplotype is H2-k.

As to this clone: This may arise from a read error, as a much more abundant clone is one base away. The gene names given are mouse names. The read ends 4 residues before the CDR3 terminus; that terminus is restored from the germline J gene. This sample includes further DNA sequences coding for the same CDR3. V and J are TRBV13-1 and TRBJ2-5, with TRBD1 matching over 9 bases. Germline assignment: CDR1 NSHNY and CDR2 SYGAGN. The CDR3 is made up of 12 amino acids. The covered CDR3 bases are TGTGCCAGCAGGGACAGGGGTGAC. Translation: CASRDRGD. From start to end, the CDR3 is CASRDRGDTQYF.

This clone has only a few counts. The genes are named according to mouse. The sequence runs out 4 residues before the end of the CDR3; the remainder is reconstructed from the germline J gene. The rearrangement uses TRBV13-1 and TRBJ2-1; the match to TRBD1 covers 10 bases. The CDR3 covers 15 residues. Looked up from germline, CDR1 is NSHNY and CDR2 is SYGAGN. V gave up 5 bases and J gave up 2 bases; unmatched junction bases: 4. The CDR3 bases that were read are TGTGCCAGCAGCCGACAGGGGGCAGACTATGCT. It is translated as CASSRQGADYA. The entire CDR3 is CASSRQGADYAEQFF.

A remark on this clone: The genes are named according to mouse. The read gets to within 3 residues of the CDR3 end, and the germline J gene fills in the rest. This sample also contains other DNA sequences that code for the same CDR3. This chain connects TRBV13-3 to TRBJ1-6, with D possibly TRBD1 on 6 matching bases. TRBJ1-6 is classed as an ORF, of uncertain function. Trimming cost V 2 bases and J 1 base, with 7 bases left between them. CDR3 length equals 15 residues. CDR1 NNHDY and CDR2 SYVADS come from the germline V gene. Incomplete CDR3 DNA: TGTGCCAGCAGTGACAGGGGATCCTATAATTCGCCC. Its translation: CASSDRGSYNSP. The CDR3 reads in full as CASSDRGSYNSPLYF.

This clone was found a few times. These gene names are mouse names. The read comes to an end 4 residues before the CDR3 does, leaving the germline J gene to fill in the end. The chain uses TRBV13-1 and TRBJ2-3, with TRBD2 identical over 9 bases. The ends lost 0 bases at V and 2 bases at J; junction bases unmatched: 7. The germline V gene has CDR1 NSHNY and CDR2 SYGAGN. The CDR3 totals 17 residues. The DNA read from the CDR3 is TGTGCCAGCAGTGATGCAAGGATTGGGGGGGCTGCAGAA. Its protein product is CASSDARIGGAAE. The whole CDR3 region reads CASSDARIGGAAETLYF.

This clone was found a few times. Mouse gene names apply. The read finishes 4 residues shy of the CDR3 end, and the germline J gene is used to complete it. The chain employs TRBV19 and TRBJ2-4; 8 nucleotides match TRBD2. Per germline, CDR1 FNHDT and CDR2 SITEND (reference sequence). The CDR3 is made up of 14 amino acids. CDR3 loop: CASSIKTGENTLYF. CDR3 bases read: TGTGCCAGCAGTATAAAGACTGGGGAGAAC.

This clone was counted between two and nine times. Mouse gene names apply. The CDR3 goes on 4 residues after the read ends, and that part is filled in from the germline J gene. The sample has other DNA sequences that encode this CDR3 too. The chain has TRBV13-2 and TRBJ2-1, with 7 bases fitting TRBD1. The CDR3 runs to 14 residues. Germline CDR1 reads NNHNN; CDR2 reads SYGAGS (reference sequence). With V trimmed by 0 bases and J by 3 bases, 0 bases remained unmatched. The CDR3 DNA, read in part, is TGTGCCAGCGGTGATGCAGGGGGCTATGCT. This codes for CASGDAGGYA. The complete CDR3 protein is CASGDAGGYAEQFF.

In its sample, this clone was seen many times. Gene names are mouse gene names. The read finishes 4 residues shy of the CDR3 end, and the germline J gene is used to complete it. Other nucleotide sequences in the sample specify the same CDR3. V usage is TRBV13-3 and J usage is TRBJ2-1, with 7 positions matching TRBD1. The CDR3 covers 14 residues. The germline V gene encodes CDR1 NNHDY and CDR2 SYVADS. J gave up 1 base and V 2 bases, and 0 bases lay outside the gene matches. The CDR3 region is CASSEQGNYAEQFF. The sequenced part of the CDR3 DNA is TGTGCCAGCAGTGAACAGGGGAACTATGCT.

As for this clone: Each gene name is a mouse one. The read stops 4 residues short of the end of the CDR3; the missing end is completed from the germline J gene. The J gene is TRBJ2-2, the V gene TRBV1; maybe TRBD1 (6 bases). The CDR3 consists of 15 residues. Germline-derived CDR1 and CDR2 are NSQYPW and LRSPGD (reference sequence). V was trimmed by 5 bases and J by 2 bases, leaving 12 bases between them. The CDR3 sequence: CTCSLPGHNTGQLYF. Incomplete CDR3 DNA: TGCACCTGCAGTCTACCGGGACATAACACCGGG. Complete variable domain (other parts from reference TRBV1 and TRBJ2-2): VTLLEQNPRWRLVPRGQAVNLRCILKNSQYPWMSWYQQDLQKQLQWLFTLRSPGDKEVKSLPGADYLATRVTDTELRLQVANMSQGRTLYCTCSLPGHNTGQLYFGEGSKLTVL.

This clone was picked up a small number of times. Gene and germline names: mouse. The read halts 4 residues ahead of the CDR3 end, with the missing end drawn from the germline J gene. V usage is TRBV19 and J usage is TRBJ2-3, with D possibly matching TRBD1 (7 bases). Germline V gives CDR1 FNHDT, CDR2 SITEND (reference sequence). This CDR3 is 15 amino acids long. V shed 2 bases and J shed 1 base, with 11 bases lying between them. The chain's CDR3 is CASSMPRGGAETLYF. The CDR3 DNA, read in part, is TGTGCCAGCAGTATGCCCAGGGGGGGTGCAGAA.

On this clone itself: All gene names here are mouse names. The read terminates 4 residues ahead of where the CDR3 ends, so the germline J gene completes it. This sequence joins TRBV13-3 and TRBJ2-2, with unresolved D. The CDR3 runs 14 residues. Germline CDR1 reads NNHDY; CDR2 reads SYVADS. Trimming took off 1 base at V and 1 base at J, with 5 bases between the two ends. CDR3 bases read: TGTGCCAGCAGTGATTTCAGAAACACCGGG. Its translation: CASSDFRNTG. The entire CDR3 sequence reads CASSDFRNTGQLYF.

As regards this clone: Mouse germline and gene names are used. The CDR3 end lies 4 residues beyond the end of the read and is filled in from the germline J gene. This chain links TRBV5 with TRBJ2-7; no definite D call. Looked up from germline, CDR1 is LGHNA and CDR2 is YNLKQL (reference sequence). This CDR3 region has 13 residues. Incomplete CDR3 DNA: TGTGCCAGCAGCCAAGATAAACAATAT. Translated, it gives CASSQDKQY. Given in full, the CDR3 is CASSQDKQYEQYF.

As concerns this clone: Gene labels here are mouse ones. The read halts 4 residues ahead of the CDR3 end, with the missing end drawn from the germline J gene. The chain couples TRBV5 to TRBJ2-7; 8 bases line up with TRBD2. Germline CDR1 LGHNA, CDR2 YNLKQL (reference sequence). The CDR3 loop spans 14 amino acids. CDR3 DNA, as far as it was read: TGTGCCAGCAGCCAAGGGGGGGGCGCGAAT. This codes for CASSQGGGAN. In full, the CDR3 reads CASSQGGGANEQYF.

Concerning this clone itself: The genes are named according to mouse. Read coverage stops 4 residues before the CDR3 terminus; the germline J gene supplies the remainder. The chain recombines TRBV17 with TRBJ1-1; no reliable D call. In germline, CDR1 is MNHDT, CDR2 YYDKIL. V was shortened by 9 bases and J by 0 bases, with 2 bases between the two germline ends. The CDR3 is made up of 10 amino acids. The CDR3 DNA, read in part, is TGTGCTAGTGCAAACACA. Its protein product is CASANT. The entire CDR3 reads CASANTEVFF.

For this clone: The listed genes are named as in mouse. The read falls 4 residues short of the CDR3 end, and the missing part is taken from the germline J gene. V is TRBV19 and J is TRBJ2-7; D may be TRBD1 (6 bases). Trimming removed 4 bases at V and 2 bases at J, with 10 bases between. CDR1 FNHDT and CDR2 SITEND come from the germline V gene (reference sequence). The CDR3 sequence is 13 residues long. The CDR3 sequence is CASSSYRAYEQYF. The DNA read from the CDR3 is TGTGCCAGCAGTTCCTACAGGGCCTAT.

This clone showed up just a few times. Genes and germline come from the mouse. The CDR3 extends 4 residues past the end of the read, so its final part is completed from the germline J gene. This sequence joins TRBV17 and TRBJ1-1; possibly TRBD1 for D (5 bases). V lost 6 bases and J 0 bases, leaving 8 bases between the germline ends. The CDR3 totals 13 residues. Germline CDR1 reads MNHDT; CDR2 reads YYDKIL. The CDR3 bases that were read are TGTGCTAGCAGGAGACAGACAAACACA. This translates into CASRRQTNT. The CDR3, in full, reads CASRRQTNTEVFF.

This clone was recorded a few times. Here the gene names and germline are mouse. Read data end 4 residues before the CDR3 end; the end is taken from the germline J gene. This sample includes further DNA sequences coding for the same CDR3. V is TRBV5 and J is TRBJ2-5; D is possibly TRBD1 (6 bases). Germline V gives CDR1 LGHNA, CDR2 YNLKQL (reference sequence). The CDR3 consists of 13 residues. The CDR3 loop is CASSQEQGDTQYF. The part of the CDR3 DNA that was read is TGTGCCAGCAGCCAAGAACAGGGAGAC.

This clone came up a few times. The gene names given are mouse names. Sequencing ends 4 residues short of the CDR3 end; the germline J gene provides the rest. The rearrangement joins TRBV31 to TRBJ2-5, with 10 bases that match TRBD2. Germline V CDR1 and CDR2: GKSSPN, SITVG. The CDR3 runs to 14 residues. After removal of 4 bases from V and 0 bases from J, the junction contained 1 base not matched to a gene. The sequenced CDR3 bases are TGTGCCTGGACGGACTGGGGGAACCAAGAC. It codes for CAWTDWGNQD. The complete CDR3 reads CAWTDWGNQDTQYF. The complete variable domain, with remaining parts taken from reference TRBV31 and TRBJ2-5, reads AQTIHQWPVAEIKAVGSPLSLGCTIKGKSSPNLYWYWQATGGTLQQLFYSITVGQVESVVQLNLSASRPKDDQFILSTEKLLLSHSGFYLCAWTDWGNQDTQYFGPGTRLLVL.

As regards this clone: Gene names are the mouse ones. The read ends 4 residues before the CDR3 terminus; that terminus is restored from the germline J gene. This chain uses TRBV1 with TRBJ2-7; no reliable D call. The CDR3 length is 13 residues. Germline lookup yields CDR1 NSQYPW and CDR2 LRSPGD (reference sequence). The CDR3 bases that were read are TGCACCTGCAGTGCTCGACATCCTTAT. It codes for CTCSARHPY. In full, the CDR3 is CTCSARHPYEQYF.

This clone was recorded a few times. Gene and germline names: mouse. The read stops 4 residues short of the end of the CDR3; the missing end is completed from the germline J gene. V is TRBV13-1 and J is TRBJ2-1, with D tentatively TRBD1 (6 bases). This CDR3 is built from 16 residues. V lost 3 bases, J lost 0 bases, and 13 bases lay in between. Germline values: CDR1 NSHNY, CDR2 SYGAGN. CDR3 DNA, as far as it was read: TGTGCCAGCAGTGTACTCCGGGACAATAACTATGCT. Encoded protein: CASSVLRDNNYA. The CDR3 in full is CASSVLRDNNYAEQFF.

About this clone itself: Genes and germline are mouse. Sequencing ends 4 residues short of the CDR3 end; the germline J gene provides the rest. The chain combines TRBV19 with TRBJ2-1; 11 bases agree with TRBD2. Trimming took 5 bases from V and 0 from J; bases not matched to a gene: 4. The CDR3 runs 16 residues. The V gene's germline CDR1 is FNHDT and CDR2 SITEND (reference sequence). CDR3 DNA, as far as it was read: TGTGCCAGCAGCCGGGACTGGGGGAATAACTATGCT. Translating it yields CASSRDWGNNYA. The full CDR3 reads CASSRDWGNNYAEQFF.

Comments on this clone: Each gene name is a mouse one. The CDR3 end lies 4 residues beyond the end of the read and is filled in from the germline J gene. The rearrangement uses TRBV13-3 and TRBJ2-1, with a weak D call TRBD1 (5 bases). The CDR3 sequence is 15 residues long. The germline V and J ends were trimmed by 0 bases and 3 bases, with 10 bases remaining between them. Germline loops: CDR1 NNHDY, CDR2 SYVADS. The CDR3 DNA, read in part, is TGTGCCAGCAGTGATGGGAGGGGAGGCTATGCT. The encoded protein is CASSDGRGGYA. The whole CDR3 reads CASSDGRGGYAEQFF.

The table lists this clone with a few counts. The germline and genes are mouse ones. The CDR3 end falls 4 residues outside the read, so it is completed with the germline J gene. Other nucleotide sequences from this sample produce the same CDR3. This sequence joins TRBV13-3 and TRBJ2-3; 8 bases map to TRBD2. This CDR3 comprises 14 residues. V shed 3 bases and J 0 bases; nucleotides not matched to a gene: 0. Germline values: CDR1 NNHDY, CDR2 SYVADS. CDR3 region: CASSAGGSAETLYF. The sequenced part of the CDR3 DNA is TGTGCCAGCAGTGCTGGGGGGAGTGCAGAA.

Worth noting for this clone: Gene names refer to mouse genes. Read sequence stops 3 residues before the CDR3 end, and the germline J gene provides the missing end. The V and J genes are TRBV19 and TRBJ1-6, with TRBD1 as a possible D gene (6 bases). TRBJ1-6 is sorted into the ORF group, with uncertain function. This CDR3 region has 16 residues. Trimming removed 1 base from V and 0 bases from J, with 8 bases in between. Germline CDR1 is FNHDT and CDR2 is SITEND (reference sequence). The sequenced CDR3 bases are TGTGCCAGCAGTATAAGGGGGTCTTCCTATAATTCGCCC. The encoded protein is CASSIRGSSYNSP. The whole CDR3 is CASSIRGSSYNSPLYF.

This clone came up a few times. A much larger clone differs from this one at a single base, so this may be a read error. Germline and genes here are mouse. The read gets to within 4 residues of the CDR3 end, and the germline J gene fills in the rest. Other DNA sequences in this sample translate to the same CDR3. The V call is TRBV13-3, the J call TRBJ2-5, with D uncertain. CDR1 and CDR2 from the germline V gene are NNHDY and SYVADS. The CDR3 is made up of 11 amino acids. The part of the CDR3 DNA that was read is TGTGCCAGCAGTGAAAGGGAC. Amino acid sequence: CASSERD. The entire CDR3 is CASSERDTQYF.

This clone turned up a few times. Gene names are the mouse ones. Coverage ceases 3 residues before the CDR3 finishes, and the germline J gene fills in the end. The J gene is TRBJ1-6, the V gene TRBV13-1, with D uncertain. TRBJ1-6 is flagged as an ORF with uncertain function. The V gene's germline CDR1 is NSHNY and CDR2 SYGAGN. The CDR3 is 15 amino acids. The ends were cut back, 0 bases at V and 5 bases at J, with 9 bases in the middle. The CDR3 DNA, read in part, is TGTGCCAGCAGTGATGCATCACAGAATAATTCGCCC. Its protein is CASSDASQNNSP. The CDR3 in full is CASSDASQNNSPLYF.

This clone was recorded a few times. Gene names and germline match the mouse. Coverage ceases 4 residues before the CDR3 finishes, and the germline J gene fills in the end. The V gene is TRBV19, the J gene TRBJ2-7, with 7 bases fitting TRBD1. This CDR3 has 16 residues. The germline gives CDR1 FNHDT, CDR2 SITEND (reference sequence). Trimming cost V 0 bases and J 0 bases; bases outside gene matches: 6. The covered CDR3 bases are TGTGCCAGCAGTATAGACCCGGGACAGAGCTCCTAT. As protein: CASSIDPGQSSY. The complete CDR3 sequence is CASSIDPGQSSYEQYF.

Comment on this clone: Gene names are the mouse ones. The CDR3 bases that were read are TGTGCCAGCAGTGATAGGGGGGGGACAGAA. This sequence encodes CASSDRGGTE. The whole CDR3 protein reads CASSDRGGTETLYF. The chain employs TRBV13-1 and TRBJ2-3; the D gene is possibly TRBD2 (7 bases). The CDR3 end is not reached by the read, which stops 4 residues before it; the germline J gene fills it in. This CDR3 comprises 14 residues. V gave up 1 base and J gave up 4 bases, with 10 bases separating them. Germline CDR1 is NSHNY and CDR2 is SYGAGN.

This clone was detected only a few times. Genes here carry mouse names. The observed sequence ends 4 residues before the CDR3 terminus, with the missing tail filled in from the germline J gene. The chain recombines TRBV13-3 with TRBJ2-7, with 8 bases that match TRBD2. The V gene's germline CDR1 is NNHDY and CDR2 SYVADS. This CDR3 comprises 13 residues. The CDR3: CASKDWARYEQYF. Incomplete CDR3 DNA: TGTGCCAGCAAGGACTGGGCGAGATAT.

Note on this clone: Mouse gene names apply. The observed sequence ends 4 residues before the CDR3 terminus, with the missing tail filled in from the germline J gene. Other DNA sequences within the sample encode an identical CDR3. V gene TRBV13-3 combines with J gene TRBJ2-3; 12 nucleotides agree with TRBD1. The trim removed 5 bases at V and 1 base at J, leaving 2 bases unmatched. CDR1 is NNHDY and CDR2 is SYVADS in the germline V gene. The CDR3 has 15 amino acids. The CDR3 spells CASRGTGGGAETLYF. Partial CDR3 DNA: TGTGCCAGCAGGGGGACAGGGGGCGGTGCAGAA.